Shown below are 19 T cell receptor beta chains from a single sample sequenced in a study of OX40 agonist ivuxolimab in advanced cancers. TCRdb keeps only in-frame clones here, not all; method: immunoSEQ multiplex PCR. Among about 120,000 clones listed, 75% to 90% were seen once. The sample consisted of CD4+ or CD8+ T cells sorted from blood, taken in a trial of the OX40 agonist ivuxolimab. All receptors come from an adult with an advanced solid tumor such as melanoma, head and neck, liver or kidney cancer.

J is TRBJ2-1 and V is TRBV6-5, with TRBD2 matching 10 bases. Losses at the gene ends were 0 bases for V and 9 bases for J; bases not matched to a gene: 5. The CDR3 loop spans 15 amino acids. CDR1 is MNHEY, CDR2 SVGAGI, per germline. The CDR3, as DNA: TGTGCCAGCAGTTACTCAGCGGGGGGGCCCGGTGAGCAGTTCTTC. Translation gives CASSYSAGGPGEQFF.

CDR3 sequence: CASRAGYEQFF. The CDR3 DNA follows: TGCGCCAGCAGAGCGGGGTATGAGCAGTTCTTC. The genes are TRBV10-2 and TRBJ2-1; 7 positions agree with TRBD2. The CDR3 contains 11 residues. Germline CDR1 and CDR2: WSHSY and SAAADI. V lost 6 bases, J lost 8 bases, and 1 base stayed unmatched.

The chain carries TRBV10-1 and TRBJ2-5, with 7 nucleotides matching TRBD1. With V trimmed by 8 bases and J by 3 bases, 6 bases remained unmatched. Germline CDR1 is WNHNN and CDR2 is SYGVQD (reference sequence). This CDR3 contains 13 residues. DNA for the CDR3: TGCGCCAGCTCTGGACAGGCTAAAGAGACCCAGTACTTC. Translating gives CASSGQAKETQYF.

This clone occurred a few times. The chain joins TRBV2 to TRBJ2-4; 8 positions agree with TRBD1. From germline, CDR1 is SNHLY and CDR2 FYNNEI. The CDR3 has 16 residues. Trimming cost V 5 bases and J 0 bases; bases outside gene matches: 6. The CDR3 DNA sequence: TGTGCCAGCAGTTCGACAGGGGCTCTAGCCAAAAACATTCAGTACTTC. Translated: CASSSTGALAKNIQYF. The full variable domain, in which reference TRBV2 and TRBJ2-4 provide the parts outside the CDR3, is EPEVTQTPSHQVTQMGQEVILRCVPISNHLYFYWYRQILGQKVEFLVSFYNNEISEKSEIFDDQFSVERPDGSNFTLKIRSTKLEDSAMYFCASSSTGALAKNIQYFGAGTRLSVL.

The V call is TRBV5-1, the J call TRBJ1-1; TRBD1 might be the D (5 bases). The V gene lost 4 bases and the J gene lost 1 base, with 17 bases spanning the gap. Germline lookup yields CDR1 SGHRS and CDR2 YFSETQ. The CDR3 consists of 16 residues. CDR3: CASSPRGVMGNTEAFF. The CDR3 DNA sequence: TGCGCCAGCAGCCCCCGGGGGGTCATGGGGAACACTGAAGCTTTCTTT. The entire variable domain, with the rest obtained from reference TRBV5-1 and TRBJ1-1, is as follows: KAGVTQTPRYLIKTRGQQVTLSCSPISGHRSVSWYQQTPGQGLQFLFEYFSETQRNKGNFPGRFSGRQFSNSRSEMNVSTLELGDSALYLCASSPRGVMGNTEAFFGQGTRLTVV.

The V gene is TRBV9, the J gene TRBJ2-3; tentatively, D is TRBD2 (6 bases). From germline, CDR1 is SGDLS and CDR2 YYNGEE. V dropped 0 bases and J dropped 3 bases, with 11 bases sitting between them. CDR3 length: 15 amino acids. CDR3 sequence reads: CASSVAEGRTDTQYF. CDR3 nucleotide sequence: TGTGCCAGCAGCGTAGCGGAGGGGCGGACAGATACGCAGTATTTT.

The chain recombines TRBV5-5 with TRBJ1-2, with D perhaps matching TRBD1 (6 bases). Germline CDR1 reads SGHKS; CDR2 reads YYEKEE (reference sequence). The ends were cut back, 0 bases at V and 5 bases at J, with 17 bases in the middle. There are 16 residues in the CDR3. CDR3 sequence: CASSLASDSLPYGYTF. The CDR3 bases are TGTGCCAGCAGCTTGGCTTCGGACAGCCTCCCTTATGGCTACACCTTC.

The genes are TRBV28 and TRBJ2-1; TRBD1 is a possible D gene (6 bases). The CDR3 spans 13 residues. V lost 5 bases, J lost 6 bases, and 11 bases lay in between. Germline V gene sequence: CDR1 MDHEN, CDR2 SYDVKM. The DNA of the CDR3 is TGTGCCAGCAGTCAGCCAGGGGTCAATGAGCAGTTCTTC. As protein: CASSQPGVNEQFF.

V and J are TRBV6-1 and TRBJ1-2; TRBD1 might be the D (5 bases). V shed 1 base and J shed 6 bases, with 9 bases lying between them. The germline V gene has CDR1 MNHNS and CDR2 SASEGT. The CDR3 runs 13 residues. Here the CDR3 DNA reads TGTGCCAGCAGTGAAGTCTCGGGGGATGGCTACACCTTC. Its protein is CASSEVSGDGYTF.

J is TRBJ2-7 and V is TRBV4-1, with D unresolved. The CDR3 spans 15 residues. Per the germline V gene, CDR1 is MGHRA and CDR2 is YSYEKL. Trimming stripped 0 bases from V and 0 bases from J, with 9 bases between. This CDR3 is CASSQERSYSYEQYF. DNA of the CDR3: TGCGCCAGCAGCCAAGAGCGCAGCTACTCCTACGAGCAGTACTTC.

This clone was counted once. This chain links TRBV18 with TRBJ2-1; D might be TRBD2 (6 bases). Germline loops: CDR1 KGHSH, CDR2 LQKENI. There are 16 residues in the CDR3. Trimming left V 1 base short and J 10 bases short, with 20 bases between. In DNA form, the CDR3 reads TGTGCCAGCTCACCACAACGAGCGGGCCCCTTGGGGGAGCAGTTCTTC. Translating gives CASSPQRAGPLGEQFF.

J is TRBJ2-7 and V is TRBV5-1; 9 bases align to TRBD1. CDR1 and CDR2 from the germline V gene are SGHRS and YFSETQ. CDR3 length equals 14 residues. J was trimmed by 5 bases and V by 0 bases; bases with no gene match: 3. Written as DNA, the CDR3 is TGCGCCAGCAGCTTGGGGACAGGGGACCACGAGCAGTACTTC. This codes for CASSLGTGDHEQYF.

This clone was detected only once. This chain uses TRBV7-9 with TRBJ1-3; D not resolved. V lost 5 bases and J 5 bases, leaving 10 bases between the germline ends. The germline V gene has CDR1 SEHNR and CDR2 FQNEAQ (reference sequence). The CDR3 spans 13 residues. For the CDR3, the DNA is TGTGCCAGCAGCGGCTATCGGAGAAACACCATATATTTT. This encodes CASSGYRRNTIYF.

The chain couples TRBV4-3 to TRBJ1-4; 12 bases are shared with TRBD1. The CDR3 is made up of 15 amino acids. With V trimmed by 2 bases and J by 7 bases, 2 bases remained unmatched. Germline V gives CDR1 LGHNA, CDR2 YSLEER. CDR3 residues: CASSQPGQGAEKLFF. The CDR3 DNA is TGCGCCAGCAGCCAACCGGGACAGGGGGCTGAAAAACTGTTTTTT.

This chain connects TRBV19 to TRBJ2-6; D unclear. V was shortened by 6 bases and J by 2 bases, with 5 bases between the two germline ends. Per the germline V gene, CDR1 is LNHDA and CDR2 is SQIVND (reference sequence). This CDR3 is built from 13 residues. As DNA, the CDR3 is TGTGCCAGTAGCCAAGCTGGGGCCAACGTCCTGACTTTC. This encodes CASSQAGANVLTF. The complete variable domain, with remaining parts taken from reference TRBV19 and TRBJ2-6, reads DGGITQSPKYLFRKEGQNVTLSCEQNLNHDAMYWYRQDPGQGLRLIYYSQIVNDFQKGDIAEGYSVSREKKESFPLTVTSAQKNPTAFYLCASSQAGANVLTFGAGSRLTVL.

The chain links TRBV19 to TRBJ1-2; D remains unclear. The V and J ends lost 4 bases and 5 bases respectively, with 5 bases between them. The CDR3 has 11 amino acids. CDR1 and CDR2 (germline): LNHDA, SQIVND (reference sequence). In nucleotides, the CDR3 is TGTGCCAGTAGTAGCAGGTATGGCTACACCTTC. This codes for CASSSRYGYTF.

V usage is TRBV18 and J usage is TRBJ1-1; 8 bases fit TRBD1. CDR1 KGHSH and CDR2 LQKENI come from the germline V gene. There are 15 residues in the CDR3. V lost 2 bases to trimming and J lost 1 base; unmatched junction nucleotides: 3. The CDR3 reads CASSPRQGTNTEAFF. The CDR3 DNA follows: TGTGCCAGCTCACCAAGACAGGGGACGAACACTGAAGCTTTCTTT. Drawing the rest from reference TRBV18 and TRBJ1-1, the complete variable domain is NAGVMQNPRHLVRRRGQEARLRCSPMKGHSHVYWYRQLPEEGLKFMVYLQKENIIDESGMPKERFSAEFPKEGPSILRIQQVVRGDSAAYFCASSPRQGTNTEAFFGQGTRLTVV.

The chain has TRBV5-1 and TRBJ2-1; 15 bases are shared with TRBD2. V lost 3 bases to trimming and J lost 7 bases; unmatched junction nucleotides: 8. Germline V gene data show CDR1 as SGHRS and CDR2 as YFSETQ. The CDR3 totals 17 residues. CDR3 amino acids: CASSSSGLAGGMNEQFF. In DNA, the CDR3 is TGCGCCAGCAGCTCCTCGGGACTAGCGGGGGGAATGAATGAGCAGTTCTTC. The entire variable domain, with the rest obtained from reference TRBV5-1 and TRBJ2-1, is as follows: KAGVTQTPRYLIKTRGQQVTLSCSPISGHRSVSWYQQTPGQGLQFLFEYFSETQRNKGNFPGRFSGRQFSNSRSEMNVSTLELGDSALYLCASSSSGLAGGMNEQFFGPGTRLTVL.

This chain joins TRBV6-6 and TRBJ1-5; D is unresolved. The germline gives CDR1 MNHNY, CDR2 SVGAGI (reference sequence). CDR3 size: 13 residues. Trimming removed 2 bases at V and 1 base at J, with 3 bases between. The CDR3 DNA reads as TGTGCCAGCAGTTACGAGAGCAATCAGCCCCAGCATTTT. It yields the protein CASSYESNQPQHF.